One sample yielded the 32 T cell receptor beta chains listed below, sequenced in a study of CD8 T cells in ankylosing spondylitis. From the 5' RACE reads, TCRdb called clonotypes with MiXCR, one entry per CDR3 protein. Of roughly 130,000 distinct CDR3 sequences listed, roughly an eighth were seen once; the top ten hold just under 3%. The specimen sequenced was blood, either unsorted or a sorted T cell fraction (not recorded which). These receptors all stem from a female donor with ankylosing spondylitis or in good health (not recorded which).

This chain uses TRBV7-9 with TRBJ1-3, with D tentatively TRBD1 (5 bases). Germline CDR1 SEHNR, CDR2 FQNEAQ (reference sequence). V lost 5 bases and J 4 bases, leaving 21 bases between the germline ends. The CDR3 runs 17 residues. CDR3 loop: CASSPLGPLGSGNTIYF. CDR3 DNA sequence: TGTGCCAGCAGCCCTTTGGGGCCCTTAGGGAGCGGAAACACCATATATTTT.

This clonotype has a count of ten or more. V gene TRBV7-3 combines with J gene TRBJ2-1; D ambiguous. Germline CDR1 and CDR2: SGHTA and FQGTGA. V was clipped by 1 base and J by 4 bases, with 5 bases between them. The CDR3 contains 13 residues. The CDR3: CASSLMMYNEQFF. The CDR3 DNA reads TGTGCCAGCAGCTTAATGATGTACAATGAGCAGTTCTTC.

This clonotype has a handful of counts. The V call is TRBV10-3, the J call TRBJ2-7; 12 bases fit TRBD2. The CDR3 runs to 14 residues. J was trimmed by 1 base and V by 11 bases; bases with no gene match: 6. Germline CDR1 reads ENHRY; CDR2 reads SYGVKD. CDR3 in DNA: TGTGCCTCCCGAGGACTAGCGGGGTCCTACGAGCAGTACTTC. This gives the protein CASRGLAGSYEQYF.

The genes are TRBV10-3 and TRBJ2-3, with 7 bases lining up with TRBD2. J gave up 2 bases and V 0 bases, and 2 bases lay outside the gene matches. The CDR3 contains 15 residues. In germline, CDR1 is ENHRY, CDR2 SYGVKD. CDR3 in DNA: TGTGCCATCAGTGAGTCGCGGGGGATCACAGATACGCAGTATTTT. Its translation is CAISESRGITDTQYF.

In its sample, this clonotype was seen once. This may be a read error: a much more frequent sequence differs by one nucleotide. Here the CDR3 omits its conserved ending phenylalanine or tryptophan, so a read error is the likely source. The chain recombines TRBV20-1 with TRBJ1-1; 8 bases line up with TRBD1. CDR1 and CDR2 (germline): DFQATT, SNEGSKA (reference sequence). J gave up 2 bases and V 6 bases, and 8 bases lay outside the gene matches. The CDR3 length is 14 residues. The CDR3: CSARNRGINTEAFS. The DNA of the CDR3 is TGCAGTGCCCGTAACAGGGGGATCAACACTGAAGCTTTCTCT.

This clonotype was seen more than once but under ten times. The rearrangement links TRBV10-3 to TRBJ1-1, with TRBD1 matching over 8 bases. Looked up from germline, CDR1 is ENHRY and CDR2 is SYGVKD. Germline trimming cut 2 bases from V and 1 base from J; bases unmatched to any gene: 0. CDR3 size: 14 residues. CDR3 region: CAISEGQGNTEAFF. The DNA of the CDR3 is TGTGCCATCAGTGAGGGACAGGGGAACACTGAAGCTTTCTTT.

The table lists this clonotype with a few counts. The chain is built from TRBV11-2 and TRBJ2-1; TRBD2 matches at 8 bases. From germline, CDR1 is SGHAT and CDR2 FQNNGV. V was clipped by 7 bases and J by 9 bases; unmatched bases: 8. The CDR3 contains 13 residues. CDR3 coding DNA: TGTGCCAGCACCCCTCGGGGGGGCGTTGAGCAGTTCTTC. Protein product: CASTPRGGVEQFF.

In its sample, this clonotype was seen many times. J is TRBJ2-1 and V is TRBV20-1; TRBD2 aligns across 12 bases. The germline V gene encodes CDR1 DFQATT and CDR2 SNEGSKA (reference sequence). There are 15 residues in the CDR3. The V gene end was trimmed by 3 bases and the J gene end by 6 bases; junction bases not matched to a gene: 6. CDR3 DNA: TGCAGTGCTAGCCGGACTAGCGGGGACCGCAATGAGCAGTTCTTC. It codes for CSASRTSGDRNEQFF.

The rearrangement uses TRBV6-1 and TRBJ2-7; 7 nucleotides line up with TRBD2. This CDR3 has 16 amino acids. Germline lookup yields CDR1 MNHNS and CDR2 SASEGT. Trimming took 8 bases from V and 4 from J; bases not matched to a gene: 17. CDR3 region: CASSTRRPSGNYEQYF. The CDR3 DNA reads TGTGCCAGCTCCACCAGGCGACCTAGCGGAAATTACGAGCAGTACTTC.

The rearrangement joins TRBV27 to TRBJ2-7; 9 bases match TRBD2. Germline V gene lookup returns CDR1 MNHEY and CDR2 SMNVEV (reference sequence). The CDR3 runs 14 residues. V trimming: 9 bases; J trimming: 2 bases; junction bases outside the gene matches: 8. The CDR3 loop reads CARDQTSGPYEQYF. In DNA form, the CDR3 reads TGTGCCAGAGACCAGACTAGCGGACCCTACGAGCAGTACTTC.

Many counts were recorded for this clonotype. V and J are TRBV7-6 and TRBJ2-3; no definite D call. V was shortened by 0 bases and J by 2 bases, with 9 bases between the two germline ends. Per the germline V gene, CDR1 is SGHVS and CDR2 is FNYEAQ. The CDR3 runs 15 residues. The CDR3 DNA follows: TGTGCCAGCAGCTTAGCGGGCTCTACCACAGATACGCAGTATTTT. Amino acids: CASSLAGSTTDTQYF.

This clonotype was detected a few times. The chain links TRBV20-1 to TRBJ2-7; 8 nucleotides line up with TRBD1. The CDR3 is 14 amino acids. The germline gives CDR1 DFQATT, CDR2 SNEGSKA (reference sequence). With V trimmed by 3 bases and J by 1 base, 5 bases remained unmatched. The chain's CDR3 is CSASGQGASYEQYF. CDR3 nucleotide sequence: TGCAGTGCTAGCGGGCAGGGGGCATCCTACGAGCAGTACTTC.

This clonotype was seen a few times. This chain links TRBV7-9 with TRBJ2-2; possibly TRBD2 for D (5 bases). The germline CDR1 and CDR2 sequences are SEHNR and FQNEAQ (reference sequence). V lost 8 bases and J lost 0, with 19 bases in between. CDR3 length equals 17 residues. In DNA, the CDR3 is TGTGCCAGCCCTACCGGGATTTCACAGACGAACACCGGGGAGCTGTTTTTT. This sequence encodes CASPTGISQTNTGELFF.

The rearrangement uses TRBV7-3 and TRBJ2-2, with TRBD1 matching 8 bases. After removal of 5 bases from V and 8 bases from J, the junction contained 4 bases not matched to a gene. Germline-derived CDR1 and CDR2 are SGHTA and FQGTGA. This CDR3 region has 13 residues. CDR3 bases: TGTGCCAGCAGCCCAACAGGGGGTGGGGAGCTGTTTTTT. Its translation: CASSPTGGGELFF.

This clonotype has ten or more counts. The rearrangement links TRBV20-1 to TRBJ2-7, with TRBD2 matching 8 bases. V lost 6 bases, J lost 7 bases, and 11 bases stayed unmatched. Germline values: CDR1 DFQATT, CDR2 SNEGSKA (reference sequence). The CDR3 has 13 residues. This chain's CDR3 is CSAGTGTSREQYF. CDR3 nucleotides: TGCAGTGCCGGGACCGGGACTAGTAGGGAGCAGTACTTC.

This clonotype was observed a few times. CDR3 protein: CASSEEGLLYEQYF. CDR3 sequence (DNA): TGTGCCAGCAGTGAAGAGGGACTCCTCTACGAGCAGTACTTC. The rearrangement uses TRBV2 and TRBJ2-7, with D possibly matching TRBD2 (6 bases). Germline values: CDR1 SNHLY, CDR2 FYNNEI. The CDR3 has 14 residues. V was clipped by 1 base and J by 3 bases, with 10 bases between them. The full variable domain, with the rest looked up from reference TRBV2 and TRBJ2-7, is EPEVTQTPSHQVTQMGQEVILRCVPISNHLYFYWYRQILGQKVEFLVSFYNNEISEKSEIFDDQFSVERPDGSNFTLKIRSTKLEDSAMYFCASSEEGLLYEQYFGPGTRLTVT.

V gene TRBV14 combines with J gene TRBJ2-1; 13 bases line up with TRBD2. V shed 5 bases and J 4 bases; nucleotides not matched to a gene: 8. The CDR3 runs to 17 residues. The germline V gene encodes CDR1 SGHDN and CDR2 FVKESK. The CDR3 loop is CASSAAGTSGAYNEQFF. The DNA for the CDR3 is TGTGCCAGCAGCGCCGCCGGGACTAGCGGGGCGTACAATGAGCAGTTCTTC.

This clonotype appeared a few times. This chain links TRBV6-1 with TRBJ1-2; D may be TRBD1 (5 bases). Between the trimmed V and J ends, which lost 2 bases and 7 bases, there was a span of 20 bases. The germline gives CDR1 MNHNS, CDR2 SASEGT. The CDR3 runs to 16 residues. CDR3 bases: TGTGCCAGCAGTGAAACCACACCGAGGGGTGAGCGTGGCTACACCTTC. Encoded protein: CASSETTPRGERGYTF.

This clonotype was detected only a few times. The chain couples TRBV3-1 to TRBJ2-7; D remains unclear. This CDR3 spans 15 amino acids. Trimming pared 2 bases from V and 0 bases from J, leaving 11 bases between. Germline-derived CDR1 and CDR2 are LGHDT and YNNKEL (reference sequence). This chain's CDR3 is CASSQNDWSSYEQYF. For the CDR3, the DNA is TGTGCCAGCAGCCAAAACGACTGGAGCTCCTACGAGCAGTACTTC.

This clonotype was counted between two and nine times. The V call is TRBV7-8, the J call TRBJ2-7; 7 bases match TRBD1. Germline CDR1 is SGHVS and CDR2 is FQNEAQ. With V trimmed by 4 bases and J by 1 base, 7 bases remained unmatched. The CDR3 has 15 amino acids. Here the CDR3 DNA reads TGTGCCAGCAGCTCTAAGACAGGGTCTTCCTACGAGCAGTACTTC. It codes for CASSSKTGSSYEQYF.

The table lists this clonotype with many counts. The chain carries TRBV7-2 and TRBJ1-1; D might be TRBD1 (5 bases). Germline V CDR1 and CDR2: SGHTA, FQGNSA. CDR3 size: 14 residues. Trimming left V 4 bases short and J 4 bases short, with 13 bases between. This CDR3 is CASSYAGGFTEAFF. CDR3 nucleotide sequence: TGTGCCAGCAGCTATGCTGGGGGGTTCACTGAAGCTTTCTTT.

In its sample, this clonotype was seen many times. The chain joins TRBV10-3 to TRBJ1-2; perhaps TRBD1 as D (6 bases). CDR3 length: 15 amino acids. CDR1 and CDR2 from the germline V gene are ENHRY and SYGVKD. Trimming removed 4 bases at V and 6 bases at J, with 18 bases between. The CDR3 region has the DNA TGTGCCATCAGTGGTCGAGACAGGCCAGGAGATGGCTACACCTTC. It translates to CAISGRDRPGDGYTF.

This clonotype was seen a few times. The CDR3 here is CATSRGPGETQYF. The CDR3 DNA reads as TGTGCCACCAGCAGAGGGCCCGGAGAGACCCAGTACTTC. V is TRBV15 and J is TRBJ2-5; D ambiguous. CDR3 size: 13 residues. The germline CDR1 and CDR2 sequences are LNHNV and YYDKDF (reference sequence). V was shortened by 1 base and J by 4 bases, with 7 bases between the two germline ends.

This clonotype was found many times. V and J are TRBV28 and TRBJ2-2; D perhaps matches TRBD1 (6 bases). With 6 bases removed from V and 6 bases from J, the gap between germline ends came to 11 bases. The CDR3 is 13 residues long. CDR1 MDHEN and CDR2 SYDVKM come from the germline V gene. CDR3 nucleotide sequence: TGTGCCAGCAGGCTTACAGGGTCCGGGGAGCTGTTTTTT. Amino acids: CASRLTGSGELFF.

This clonotype appeared a few times. This chain uses TRBV12-3 or TRBV12-4 with TRBJ1-5; 8 bases are a match to TRBD1. The V segment lost 3 bases and the J segment 0 bases; nucleotides outside the gene matches: 13. CDR3 length equals 19 residues. The CDR3 sequence: CASSFSGRGLRNSNQPQHF. The CDR3 DNA sequence: TGTGCCAGCAGTTTTTCTGGCAGGGGGCTGAGAAATAGCAATCAGCCCCAGCATTTT.

This clonotype was observed a handful of times. V usage is TRBV12-3 or TRBV12-4 and J usage is TRBJ1-6; D is uncertain. Trimming removed 10 bases at V and 7 bases at J, with 14 bases between. The CDR3 sequence is 13 residues long. CDR3 DNA: TGTGCCACCTCAGGAACCTCGAATTCACCCCTCCACTTT. Translation gives CATSGTSNSPLHF.

The chain recombines TRBV3-1 with TRBJ2-2, with D uncertain. Trimming took off 8 bases at V and 3 bases at J, with 4 bases between the two ends. Germline-derived CDR1 and CDR2 are LGHDT and YNNKEL (reference sequence). The CDR3 loop spans 11 amino acids. The CDR3 region is CASGDTGELFF. CDR3 DNA: TGTGCCAGCGGGGACACCGGGGAGCTGTTTTTT.

This CDR3 is CASGWTGTGVLYSNTEAFF. The CDR3 region has the DNA TGTGCTAGTGGTTGGACCGGGACAGGGGTTTTGTATTCGAACACTGAAGCTTTCTTT. This rearrangement joins TRBV12-5 to TRBJ1-1, with TRBD1 matching 10 bases. V gave up 4 bases and J gave up 1 base; unmatched junction bases: 15. The CDR3 sequence is 19 residues long. Germline V CDR1 and CDR2: LGHNT, FRNRAP. Full variable domain (outside the CDR3, taken from reference TRBV12-5 and TRBJ1-1): DARVTQTPRHKVTEMGQEVTMRCQPILGHNTVFWYRQTMMQGLELLAYFRNRAPLDDSGMPKDRFSAEMPDATLATLKIQPSEPRDSAVYFCASGWTGTGVLYSNTEAFFGQGTRLTVV.

This clonotype showed up many times. The chain links TRBV29-1 to TRBJ2-5, with TRBD1 as a possible D gene (6 bases). Germline V gives CDR1 SQVTM, CDR2 ANQGSEA. This CDR3 contains 13 residues. V lost 8 bases and J 4 bases, leaving 17 bases between the germline ends. The CDR3 here is CSMYRVGGETQYF. The CDR3 DNA sequence: TGCAGCATGTACAGGGTCGGTGGAGAGACCCAGTACTTC.

Of note for this clonotype: This may stem from a read error, because a much larger clone lies one nucleotide away. V is TRBV10-3 and J is TRBJ2-1; 7 bases map to TRBD2. The CDR3 extends over 16 amino acids. Per the germline V gene, CDR1 is ENHRY and CDR2 is SYGVKD. The CDR3 region is CAISGVGAGLNNDQFF. Here the CDR3 DNA reads TGTGCCATCAGTGGAGTTGGAGCGGGGCTTAACAATGACCAGTTCTTC.

The table lists this clonotype with many counts. V usage is TRBV12-3 or TRBV12-4 and J usage is TRBJ2-1, with TRBD2 matching 8 bases. With 5 bases clipped from V and 6 bases from J, the junction kept 9 bases outside the gene matches. The CDR3 totals 15 residues. The CDR3 DNA follows: TGTGCCAGCAGTCTAGGACTAGCATTCTCCAATGAGCAGTTCTTC. Protein sequence: CASSLGLAFSNEQFF.

There are a few counts of this clonotype. The V call is TRBV5-3, the J call TRBJ1-2; the D gene is possibly TRBD1 (5 bases). TRBV5-3 is identified as an open reading frame with a role that is uncertain. The CDR3 is 13 residues long. V was pared by 4 bases and J by 2 bases, with 9 bases between. CDR3 loop: CARSPQENYGYTF. DNA for the CDR3: TGTGCCAGAAGCCCACAGGAGAACTATGGCTACACCTTC.